The rows below give T cell receptor beta chains drawn from one sample of a study of blood T cell repertoires in COVID-19. TCRdb's copy holds only in-frame clones and misses some; the assay was immunoSEQ multiplex PCR. The repertoire consists of roughly 250,000 clones, with 70% to 90% occurring once and the leading ten covering about 1.6%. Material for sequencing was PBMCs or T cells enriched from blood (not recorded which). These receptors were taken from a woman in her 50s who had recovered from COVID-19. The conserved cysteine and the conserved F or W are not part of the CDR3 here.

TRBV28	TRBJ1-5	ASSLVLSVVQPQH
TRBV28	TRBJ1-1	ASSPRQAGGAF
TRBV9	TRBJ2-2	ASSVVGGNTGELF
TRBV2	TRBJ1-1	ASSQNRDRGAF
TRBV19	TRBJ2-2	ASSKRLGMGTTGELF
TRBV19	TRBJ2-4	ASEGKNIQY
TRBV30	TRBJ1-4	AWSVVGANEKLF
TRBV19	TRBJ2-7	ASSMRPSYEQY
TRBV4-2	TRBJ1-1	ASSQTGGASGWIYEAF
TRBV10-3	TRBJ2-7	AISDSGGTEQY
TRBV25-1	TRBJ2-7	ASRGQAYEQY
TRBV6-5	TRBJ2-1	ASSRRDNEQF
TRBV28	TRBJ2-7	ASRGHGREPRPNTYEQY
TRBV29-1	TRBJ1-1	SVWGVGHTEAF
TRBV7-8	TRBJ1-6	ASNPRGQNNSPLH
TRBV4-1	TRBJ2-6	ASSHFGRGNSGANVLT
TRBV7-2	TRBJ2-2	ASSSIAGATGELF